The rows below give T cell receptor beta chains drawn from one sample of a study of T cell changes during pregnancy in multiple sclerosis. Data came from immunoSEQ multiplex PCR; TCRdb stores just in-frame clones and leaves some out. This table has 50,000 to 75,000 clones, roughly 92% appearing once. Material: CD8+ T cells from peripheral blood mononuclear cells, obtained in the third trimester of pregnancy. Receptors originate from a female donor with multiple sclerosis, enrolled in a pregnancy study. Both conserved end residues are part of each CDR3. A D gene is named only where the DNA matches it firmly. Clone size is shown for a subset of rows, as once, few, many or a class of expanded clone.

clone_size j_call d_call v_call cdr3_aa cdr3_nt
NA TRBJ2-7 NA TRBV4-1 CASSQDLGGEQYF TGCGCCAGCAGCCAAGATCTCGGGGGCGAGCAGTACTTC
NA TRBJ2-3 TRBD2 TRBV29-1 CSVAGDVSDTQYF TGCAGCGTAGCGGGAGATGTATCAGATACGCAGTATTTT
once TRBJ1-2 TRBD1 TRBV5-1 CASSITTGADYGYTF TGCGCCAGCAGCATTACGACAGGGGCTGACTATGGCTACACCTTC
NA TRBJ2-7 TRBD2 TRBV5-1 CASSRTSGAPYEQYF TGCGCCAGCAGCCGGACTAGCGGGGCCCCCTACGAGCAGTACTTC
NA TRBJ2-1 TRBD2 TRBV5-1 CASSYLAGGLNEQFF TGCGCCAGCAGCTACCTAGCGGGAGGTTTGAATGAGCAGTTCTTC
NA TRBJ2-3 TRBD2 TRBV30 CAWSFLGGGPVDTQYF TGTGCCTGGAGTTTTCTCGGGGGAGGGCCGGTAGATACGCAGTATTTT
NA TRBJ2-1 TRBD1 TRBV13 CASREPGGEQFF TGTGCCAGCAGGGAACCAGGGGGCGAGCAGTTCTTC
NA TRBJ2-3 TRBD2 TRBV27 CASSFSGLAGTDTQYF TGTGCCAGCAGTTTCTCGGGACTAGCGGGCACAGATACGCAGTATTTT
NA TRBJ2-7 TRBD2 TRBV5-5 CASTPRGFTYEQYF TGTGCCAGCACCCCGCGGGGGTTTACCTACGAGCAGTACTTC
NA TRBJ2-3 NA TRBV5-5 CASSLEQGGTDTQYF TGTGCCAGCAGCTTGGAACAGGGCGGAACAGATACGCAGTATTTT
once TRBJ2-1 NA TRBV7-9 CASNPIRGSNEQFF TGTGCCAGCAACCCAATCCGGGGATCCAATGAGCAGTTCTTC
NA TRBJ1-1 NA TRBV7-9 CASRASRELDTEAFF TGTGCCAGCAGAGCCTCGCGGGAGCTAGACACTGAAGCTTTCTTT
once TRBJ2-1 NA TRBV30 CAWSVLSRPGNEQFF TGTGCCTGGAGTGTACTAAGCCGACCGGGCAATGAGCAGTTCTTC
NA TRBJ1-2 NA TRBV29-1 CSVPGGGYGYTF TGCAGCGTCCCGGGGGGAGGCTATGGCTACACCTTC
NA TRBJ2-7 TRBD1 TRBV6-6 CASSWGTGGTYEQYF TGTGCCAGCAGTTGGGGGACAGGAGGGACCTACGAGCAGTACTTC
NA TRBJ2-6 NA TRBV5-1 CASKESSGANVLTF TGCGCCAGCAAAGAGAGCTCTGGGGCCAACGTCCTGACTTTC
NA TRBJ2-7 NA TRBV7-6 CASSQFAVYEQYF TGTGCCAGCAGCCAATTTGCGGTCTACGAGCAGTACTTC
NA TRBJ2-2 TRBD2 TRBV7-6 CASSSRTSGSAAGELFF TGTGCCAGCAGCTCACGGACTAGCGGGAGCGCCGCCGGGGAGCTGTTTTTT
NA TRBJ2-1 TRBD2 TRBV28 CASSLVRVARGGNEQFF TGTGCCAGCAGTTTAGTAAGGGTCGCCCGGGGGGGCAATGAGCAGTTCTTC
NA TRBJ2-7 NA TRBV21-1 CASSTRRVIWEQYF TGTGCCAGCAGCACCAGACGGGTAATATGGGAGCAGTACTTC
NA TRBJ1-1 NA TRBV29-1 CSGGQTGNTEAFF TGCAGCGGAGGACAAACAGGGAACACTGAAGCTTTCTTT
NA TRBJ2-2 TRBD1 TRBV27 CASSPTRDRGYTGELFF TGTGCCAGCAGTCCAACCCGGGACAGGGGGTACACCGGGGAGCTGTTTTTT
NA TRBJ2-7 TRBD2 TRBV27 CASSPGLAGGHSEQYF TGTGCCAGCAGTCCGGGACTAGCGGGAGGGCATAGCGAGCAGTACTTC
once TRBJ1-2 NA TRBV9 CASADKAYGYTF TGTGCCAGCGCGGACAAAGCCTATGGCTACACCTTC
NA TRBJ2-6 NA TRBV28 CASSLQGQTADSGANVLTF TGTGCCAGCAGTCTACAGGGACAAACAGCCGATTCTGGGGCCAACGTCCTGACTTTC
NA TRBJ2-5 TRBD1 TRBV12-5 CASGLDRGPRETQYF TGTGCTAGTGGTTTGGACAGGGGGCCACGGGAGACCCAGTACTTC
NA TRBJ2-2 TRBD1 TRBV5-4 CASSRDRGHAELFF TGTGCCAGCAGCAGGGACAGAGGCCATGCGGAGCTGTTTTTT
few TRBJ1-1 TRBD1 TRBV28 CASSLQGVWTEAFF TGTGCCAGCAGTTTACAGGGGGTTTGGACTGAAGCTTTCTTT
NA TRBJ2-3 NA TRBV28 CASTGRVGRTDTQYF TGTGCCAGCACTGGGCGGGTGGGTAGAACAGATACGCAGTATTTT
NA TRBJ2-3 NA TRBV30 CAWSEQGNPDTQYF TGTGCCTGGAGTGAGCAGGGAAACCCAGATACGCAGTATTTT
NA TRBJ1-2 NA TRBV5-1 CASSLGGGQRINYGYTF TGCGCCAGCAGCTTGGGGGGGGGTCAGCGCATTAACTATGGCTACACCTTC
NA TRBJ1-1 NA TRBV4-2 CASSQDLGKGHTEAFF TGTGCCAGCAGCCAAGATTTGGGGAAGGGGCACACTGAAGCTTTCTTT
NA TRBJ2-3 NA TRBV19 CASSHPGTDTQYF TGTGCCAGTAGCCACCCGGGCACAGATACGCAGTATTTT
NA TRBJ2-7 NA TRBV5-1 CASSRDNSYEQYF TGCGCCAGCAGCCGGGACAACTCCTACGAGCAGTACTTC
NA TRBJ2-7 TRBD1 TRBV29-1 CSVLGQGAEQYF TGCAGCGTTCTTGGACAGGGGGCCGAGCAGTACTTC
NA TRBJ2-6 NA TRBV4-1 CASSQGPGANVLTF TGCGCCAGCAGCCAGGGGCCTGGGGCCAACGTCCTGACTTTC
NA TRBJ2-7 TRBD2 TRBV19 CASSIKSSGREQYF TGTGCCAGTAGTATTAAAAGCAGCGGGAGGGAGCAGTACTTC
NA TRBJ1-2 TRBD1 TRBV5-5 CASSRDRYGYTF TGTGCCAGCAGCCGGGACAGGTATGGCTACACCTTC
NA TRBJ2-1 TRBD2 TRBV5-5 CASSWGTSGYNEQFF TGTGCCAGCAGCTGGGGGACTAGCGGGTACAATGAGCAGTTCTTC
NA TRBJ2-1 TRBD1 TRBV7-3 CASSLDRGNPYNEQFF TGTGCCAGCAGCTTAGACAGGGGGAACCCCTACAATGAGCAGTTCTTC
NA TRBJ1-5 NA TRBV7-9 CASSLDSRNQPQHF TGTGCCAGCAGCTTAGACAGCCGCAATCAGCCCCAGCATTTT
NA TRBJ2-2 TRBD1 TRBV7-9 CASSLEWGRGRTGELFF TGTGCCAGCAGCTTAGAGTGGGGCAGGGGGCGCACCGGGGAGCTGTTTTTT
NA TRBJ1-2 NA TRBV5-5 CASSLAPGVNYGYTF TGTGCCAGCAGCTTGGCCCCAGGGGTGAACTATGGCTACACCTTC
NA TRBJ1-5 NA TRBV28 CASRHRDYSNQPQHF TGTGCCAGCAGGCACAGGGATTATAGCAATCAGCCCCAGCATTTT
NA TRBJ1-3 TRBD1 TRBV19 CASSPWDSSGNTIYF TGTGCCAGTAGTCCGTGGGACAGCTCTGGAAACACCATATATTTT
NA TRBJ2-7 TRBD1 TRBV27 CASSPRQGATSEQYF TGTGCCAGCAGTCCCCGACAGGGGGCGACGTCCGAGCAGTACTTC
NA TRBJ1-5 NA TRBV6-1 CASSEGGGQPQHF TGTGCCAGCAGTGAAGGCGGGGGTCAGCCCCAGCATTTT
NA TRBJ2-7 TRBD1 TRBV11-2 CASQGQGYEQYF TGTGCCAGCCAGGGACAGGGGTACGAGCAGTACTTC
NA TRBJ1-2 TRBD1 TRBV6-6 CASSYLLQGPYGYTF TGTGCCAGCAGTTACCTCCTACAGGGGCCGTATGGCTACACCTTC
few TRBJ2-2 TRBD1 TRBV7-9 CASSADRVDTGELFF TGTGCCAGCAGCGCCGACAGGGTAGACACCGGGGAGCTGTTTTTT
NA TRBJ1-5 NA TRBV7-9 CASSPPGGNQPQHF TGTGCCAGCAGCCCACCAGGGGGCAATCAGCCCCAGCATTTT
NA TRBJ2-7 NA TRBV6-4 CARFWAHPCEQYF TGTGCCAGGTTTTGGGCTCACCCCTGCGAGCAGTACTTC